This entry describes one T cell receptor (beta chain). Its cognate antigen is unknown. This record belongs to a study of cytomegalovirus exposure and HLA in healthy donors. Study-wide results and caveats: Common viral pathogens (according to a later analysis) appeared linked to several of the most significant clusters. The authors considered a cluster of highly shared sequence variants likely to be a sequencing artifact.

13 Jbeta primers and 60 Vbeta primers were used for the PCR. The repertoire was sequenced with immunoSEQ multiplex PCR; TCRdb's copy has only in-frame clones and lacks some. This sample has 100,000 to 150,000 clones, with about three quarters found just once. The sequence derives from a middle-aged man in good health and CMV-seropositive. The sequencing sample was made of PBMCs.

The CDR3 sequence: CASDRGKHYEQYF. The CDR3 region has the DNA TGTGCCAGCGACAGGGGAAAACACTACGAGCAGTACTTC. The J gene is TRBJ2-7, the V gene TRBV6-1; 8 nucleotides line up with TRBD1. The CDR3 has 13 amino acids. Per germline, CDR1 MNHNS and CDR2 SASEGT. With V trimmed by 8 bases and J by 3 bases, 6 bases remained unmatched.